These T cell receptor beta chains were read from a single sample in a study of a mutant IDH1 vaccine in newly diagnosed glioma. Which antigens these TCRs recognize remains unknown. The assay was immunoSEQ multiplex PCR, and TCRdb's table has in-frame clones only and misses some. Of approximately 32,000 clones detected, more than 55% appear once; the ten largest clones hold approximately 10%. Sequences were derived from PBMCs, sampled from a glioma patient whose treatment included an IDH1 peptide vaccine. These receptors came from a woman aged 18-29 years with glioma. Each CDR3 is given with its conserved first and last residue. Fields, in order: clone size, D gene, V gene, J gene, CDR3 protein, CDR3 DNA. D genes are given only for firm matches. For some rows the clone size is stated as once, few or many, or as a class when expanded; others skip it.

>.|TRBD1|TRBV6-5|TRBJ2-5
CASSYRGQGFQETQYF
TGTGCCAGCAGTTACAGGGGACAGGGGTTTCAAGAGACCCAGTACTTC
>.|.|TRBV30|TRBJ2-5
CAWSVRLEEVQYF
TGTGCCTGGAGTGTGAGGCTTGAGGAGGTCCAGTACTTC
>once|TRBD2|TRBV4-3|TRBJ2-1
CASSQDTTSGTGGEYNEQFF
TGCGCCAGCAGCCAAGATACGACTAGCGGGACCGGTGGGGAGTACAATGAGCAGTTCTTC
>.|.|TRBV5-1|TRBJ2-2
CASNPRGGIDTGELFF
TGCGCCAGCAACCCCAGGGGAGGTATAGACACCGGGGAGCTGTTTTTT
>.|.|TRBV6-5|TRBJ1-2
CASSYPRDGPWGGYTF
TGTGCCAGCAGTTACCCTCGGGACGGACCCTGGGGTGGCTACACCTTC
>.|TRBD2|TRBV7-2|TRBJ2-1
CASSFLPAGVVGNEQFF
TGTGCCAGCAGCTTTTTGCCAGCGGGAGTAGTTGGCAATGAGCAGTTCTTC
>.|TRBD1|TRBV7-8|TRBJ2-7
CASSLARRDSLARGYEQYF
TGTGCCAGCAGCTTAGCGCGCCGGGACAGCCTAGCAAGGGGGTACGAGCAGTACTTC
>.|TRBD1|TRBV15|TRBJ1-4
CATSRVPTRTGNEKLFF
TGTGCCACCAGCAGGGTTCCGACAAGGACAGGAAATGAAAAACTGTTTTTT
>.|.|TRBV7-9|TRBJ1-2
CASSLAVGIYGYTF
TGTGCCAGCAGCTTAGCCGTGGGGATCTATGGCTACACCTTC
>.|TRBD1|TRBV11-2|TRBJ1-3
CASSLQGGLPIYF
TGTGCCAGCAGCTTACAGGGGGGCCTCCCCATATATTTT
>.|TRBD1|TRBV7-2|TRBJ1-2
CASRGGRGLDTF
TGTGCCAGCAGGGGGGGCAGGGGGCTTGACACCTTC
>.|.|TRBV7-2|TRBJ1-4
CASSLAGTETNEKLFF
TGTGCCAGCAGCTTAGCGGGGACCGAAACTAATGAAAAACTGTTTTTT
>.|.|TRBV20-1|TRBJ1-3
CSGYSGNTIYF
TGCAGTGGTTACTCTGGAAACACCATATATTTT
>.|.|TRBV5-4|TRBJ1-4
CASSLDGIYPQEKLFF
TGTGCCAGCAGCTTGGATGGGATTTACCCCCAAGAAAAACTGTTTTTT
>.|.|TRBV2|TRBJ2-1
CASNPRGGLLYNEQFF
TGTGCCAGCAATCCGCGTGGGGGTCTTCTCTACAATGAGCAGTTCTTC
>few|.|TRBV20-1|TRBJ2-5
CSGTKIETQYF
TGCAGTGGGACTAAAATAGAGACCCAGTACTTC
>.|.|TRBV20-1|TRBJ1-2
CSGWGGRGYTF
TGCAGTGGGTGGGGGGGGAGAGGCTACACCTTC
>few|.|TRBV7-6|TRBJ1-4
CASSDQKGGGEKLFF
TGTGCCAGCAGCGATCAAAAGGGGGGTGGTGAAAAACTGTTTTTT
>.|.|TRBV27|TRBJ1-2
CASKDWSGGETYGYTF
TGTGCCAGCAAAGATTGGTCCGGGGGAGAGACCTATGGCTACACCTTC
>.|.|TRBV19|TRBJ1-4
CASSPQREKLFF
TGTGCCAGTAGCCCCCAGCGGGAAAAACTGTTTTTT
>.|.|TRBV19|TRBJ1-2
CASNRGGRDQGYTF
TGTGCCAGTAATCGGGGGGGCAGAGATCAAGGCTACACCTTC
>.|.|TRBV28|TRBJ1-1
CASTRHRVGTEAFF
TGTGCCAGCACCCGACACAGGGTGGGGACTGAAGCTTTCTTT
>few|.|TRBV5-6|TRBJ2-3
CASSQLRRPHTDTQYF
TGTGCCAGCAGCCAACTCAGGCGACCCCACACAGATACGCAGTATTTT
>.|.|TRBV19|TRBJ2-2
CASKGTVANTGELFF
TGTGCCAGTAAAGGGACCGTAGCGAACACCGGGGAGCTGTTTTTT
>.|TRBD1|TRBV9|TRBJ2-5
CASSDPGQGYQETQYF
TGTGCCAGCAGCGATCCGGGACAGGGGTACCAAGAGACCCAGTACTTC
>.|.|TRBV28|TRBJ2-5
CASSLSGPSAETQYF
TGTGCCAGCAGTTTAAGCGGTCCGTCAGCAGAGACCCAGTACTTC
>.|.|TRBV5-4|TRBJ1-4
CASSMAGGYEKLFF
TGTGCCAGCAGCATGGCTGGCGGATATGAAAAACTGTTTTTT
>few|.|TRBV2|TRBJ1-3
CASSEALVSGNTIYF
TGTGCCAGCAGTGAAGCGCTAGTCTCTGGAAACACCATATATTTT
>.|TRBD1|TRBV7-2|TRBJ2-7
CASRRGQGSSYEQYF
TGTGCCAGCAGACGAGGACAGGGAAGCTCCTACGAGCAGTACTTC
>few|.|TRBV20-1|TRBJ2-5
CSARRETQYF
TGCAGTGCGAGAAGGGAGACCCAGTACTTC